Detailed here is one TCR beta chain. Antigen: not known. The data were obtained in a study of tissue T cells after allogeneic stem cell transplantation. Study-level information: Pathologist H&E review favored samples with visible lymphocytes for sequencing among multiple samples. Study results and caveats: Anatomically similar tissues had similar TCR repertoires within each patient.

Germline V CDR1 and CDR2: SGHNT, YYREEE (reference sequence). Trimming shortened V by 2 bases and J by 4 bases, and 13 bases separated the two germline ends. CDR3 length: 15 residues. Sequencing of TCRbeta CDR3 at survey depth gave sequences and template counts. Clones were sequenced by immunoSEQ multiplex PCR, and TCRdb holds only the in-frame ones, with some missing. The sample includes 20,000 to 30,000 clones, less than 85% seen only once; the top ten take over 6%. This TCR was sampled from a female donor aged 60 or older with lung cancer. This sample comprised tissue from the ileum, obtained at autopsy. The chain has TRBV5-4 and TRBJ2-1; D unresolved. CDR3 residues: CASSLTKGFYNEQFF. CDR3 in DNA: TGTGCCAGCAGCTTAACTAAGGGCTTTTACAATGAGCAGTTCTTC.